The 12 T cell receptor beta chains below were found in one sample sequenced in a study of post-analysis software for immune sequencing data. Study findings and constraints: TRBV5-6, TRBV5-1 and TRBV20-1 were among roughly five TRBV segments more frequent in patients than controls.

Their specific antigens are unknown. Unique molecular identifiers were present in the TCR beta cDNA libraries. From the PCR reads, TCRdb called clonotypes with MiXCR, one entry per CDR3 protein. The table records about half a million distinct CDR3 sequences, roughly 45% of them present only once. The specimen sequenced was blood. The origin of the receptors is a girl under 18 with multiple sclerosis.

The rearrangement uses TRBV15 and TRBJ1-2, with 7 bases identical to TRBD1. V trimming: 4 bases; J trimming: 7 bases; junction bases outside the gene matches: 6. Looked up from germline, CDR1 is LNHNV and CDR2 is YYDKDF (reference sequence). This CDR3 has 13 amino acids. The CDR3 spells CATSNDRAGGYTF. CDR3 in DNA: TGTGCCACCAGCAATGACAGGGCAGGTGGCTACACCTTC.

The chain links TRBV4-1 to TRBJ2-2; D is perhaps TRBD1 (6 bases). V was clipped by 5 bases and J by 6 bases, with 31 bases between them. Germline CDR1 is MGHRA and CDR2 is YSYEKL. The CDR3 contains 20 residues. CDR3 sequence: CASSGALTETGTLGAGELFF. CDR3 DNA sequence: TGCGCCAGCAGCGGGGCCCTTACCGAAACAGGGACCTTGGGGGCCGGGGAGCTGTTTTTT.

V and J are TRBV10-3 and TRBJ2-5; 15 positions match TRBD2. V gave up 10 bases and J gave up 7 bases; unmatched junction bases: 10. The CDR3 loop spans 15 amino acids. Germline assignment: CDR1 ENHRY and CDR2 SYGVKD. The CDR3 here is CANQGLAGGKVTQYF. CDR3 DNA: TGTGCCAACCAGGGACTAGCGGGAGGAAAGGTGACCCAGTACTTC.

This clonotype was seen more than once but under ten times. The gene calls are TRBV6-2 or TRBV6-3 and TRBJ1-1; weak D call: TRBD1 (6 bases). The V gene's germline CDR1 is MNHEY and CDR2 SVGEGT. There are 14 residues in the CDR3. Between the trimmed V and J ends, which lost 7 bases and 4 bases, there was a span of 16 bases. DNA of the CDR3: TGTGCCAGCACCCGCGAGGGGGGCACCACTGAAGCTTTCTTT. This sequence encodes CASTREGGTTEAFF.

The chain employs TRBV4-3 and TRBJ2-7; 7 positions match TRBD2. The DNA end is more similar to TRBJ2-5, so the J call may be wrong. This CDR3 spans 13 amino acids. Germline V lookup: CDR1 LGHNA, CDR2 YSLEER. The DNA of the CDR3 is TGCGCCAGCAGCCAAGTAGGGGAGGGGACCCAGTACTTC. Translating it yields CASSQVGEGTQYF.

As DNA, the CDR3 is TGTGCCAGCAGTCGCGGGGGCGCTGGCGGCTACACCTTC. It is translated as CASSRGGAGGYTF. The gene calls are TRBV12-3 or TRBV12-4 and TRBJ1-2; TRBD1 is a possible D gene (6 bases). The CDR3 contains 13 residues. The ends were cut back, 5 bases at V and 8 bases at J, with 15 bases in the middle.

The genes are TRBV12-3 or TRBV12-4 and TRBJ2-1; a possible D gene is TRBD2 (5 bases). The end of the DNA aligns better with TRBJ2-7, so the J call may be wrong. The length of the CDR3 is 15 residues. The CDR3 loop is CASSSSPSSYNGQYF. CDR3 sequence (DNA): TGTGCCAGCAGTTCTAGCCCGAGCTCCTACAATGGGCAGTACTTC.

The V and J genes are TRBV20-1 and TRBJ2-1, with 7 bases lining up with TRBD2. CDR1 and CDR2 (germline): DFQATT, SNEGSKA (reference sequence). V shed 1 base and J 4 bases; nucleotides not matched to a gene: 4. This CDR3 spans 14 amino acids. CDR3 in DNA: TGCAGTGCTAGAGGGCGGGAGAGGTACAATGAGCAGTTCTTC. It is translated as CSARGRERYNEQFF.

This clonotype was seen more than once but under ten times. The gene calls are TRBV27 and TRBJ2-7, with D maybe TRBD2 (5 bases). V was shortened by 2 bases and J by 3 bases, with 11 bases between the two germline ends. CDR1 and CDR2 from the germline V gene are MNHEY and SMNVEV (reference sequence). This CDR3 contains 14 residues. Written as DNA, the CDR3 is TGTGCCAGCAGTTTAAAACTGGGGAGCTACGAGCAGTACTTC. Its protein is CASSLKLGSYEQYF.

The V and J genes are TRBV20-1 and TRBJ2-5; D is possibly TRBD2 (5 bases). Germline values: CDR1 DFQATT, CDR2 SNEGSKA (reference sequence). V lost 0 bases and J lost 1, with 12 bases in between. The CDR3 spans 15 residues. CDR3: CSARDLGAAQETQYF. CDR3 nucleotide sequence: TGCAGTGCTAGAGATTTGGGAGCGGCCCAAGAGACCCAGTACTTC.

The rearrangement joins TRBV6-5 to TRBJ2-3; 10 nucleotides match TRBD1. Trimming cost V 6 bases and J 4 bases; bases outside gene matches: 10. The germline V gene has CDR1 MNHEY and CDR2 SVGAGI. The CDR3 contains 16 residues. CDR3 in DNA: TGTGCCAGCAGCCCCGACAGGGGGCTCGGTGCAGATACGCAGTATTTT. Translation gives CASSPDRGLGADTQYF.

V is TRBV30 and J is TRBJ2-7; D is ambiguous. Trimming took off 3 bases at V and 2 bases at J, with 14 bases between the two ends. The CDR3 covers 14 residues. In germline, CDR1 is GTSNPN, CDR2 SVGIG (reference sequence). In nucleotides, the CDR3 is TGTGCCTGGAGAGAAAGGCGGTTACCCTACGAGCAGTACTTC. It translates to CAWRERRLPYEQYF. Supplemented by reference TRBV30 and TRBJ2-7, the full variable domain reads SQTIHQWPATLVQPVGSPLSLECTVEGTSNPNLYWYRQAAGRGLQLLFYSVGIGQISSEVPQNLSASRPQDRQFILSSKKLLLSDSGFYLCAWRERRLPYEQYFGPGTRLTVT.